The rows below give T cell receptor beta chains drawn from one sample of a study of cytomegalovirus exposure and HLA in healthy donors. Sequencing used immunoSEQ multiplex PCR; TCRdb keeps in-frame clones, though not all of them. This sample yields approximately 300,000 clones, of which over 70% are seen a single time; about 0.3% belongs to the top ten. Sequenced sample: PBMCs. These receptors all come from a girl aged 2-10 years in good health and CMV-seronegative. CDR3s include the opening cysteine and the closing phenylalanine or tryptophan. A D gene is named only where the DNA matches it firmly. Clone size is given for some rows only: seen once, a few or many times, or a class if the clone is expanded.

D	J	V	size	CDR3	DNA
TRBD2	TRBJ2-5	TRBV28	once	CASSQGLEKKTQYF	TGTGCCAGCAGTCAGGGACTAGAGAAAAAGACCCAGTACTTC
-	TRBJ2-5	TRBV19	-	CASSTGYQETQYF	TGTGCCAGTAGTACAGGGTACCAAGAGACCCAGTACTTC
TRBD2	TRBJ2-1	TRBV7-2	-	CASSRGPSIAGGPYNEQFF	TGTGCCAGCAGCCGCGGCCCGAGTATTGCGGGAGGGCCCTACAATGAGCAGTTCTTC
-	TRBJ1-1	TRBV11-1	-	CASSFAGMGTEAFF	TGTGCCAGCAGCTTCGCAGGGATGGGCACTGAAGCTTTCTTT
TRBD1	TRBJ2-7	TRBV5-1	once	CASQGAGYEQYF	TGCGCCAGCCAGGGGGCAGGTTACGAGCAGTACTTC
TRBD2	TRBJ2-7	TRBV5-1	-	CASSFGLAGGLGEQYF	TGCGCCAGCAGCTTCGGCCTAGCGGGTGGGCTGGGGGAGCAGTACTTC
-	TRBJ2-7	TRBV5-8	-	CATRDTGYAYEQYF	TGTGCCACCCGGGACACAGGATATGCCTACGAGCAGTACTTC
-	TRBJ1-2	TRBV28	-	CASSDLRQVNGYTF	TGTGCCAGCAGTGACTTGCGACAGGTGAATGGCTACACCTTC
-	TRBJ1-1	TRBV9	-	CASSVESEENTEAFF	TGTGCCAGCAGCGTAGAAAGCGAGGAGAACACTGAAGCTTTCTTT
-	TRBJ2-1	TRBV28	-	CASSLEGNEQFF	TGTGCCAGCAGTTTGGAGGGAAATGAGCAGTTCTTC
-	TRBJ2-2	TRBV7-9	-	CASSLEAGRTGELFF	TGTGCCAGCAGCTTAGAGGCAGGGCGGACCGGGGAGCTGTTTTTT
TRBD1	TRBJ2-5	TRBV5-1	-	CASSLGVAGQGLFETQYF	TGCGCCAGCAGCTTGGGGGTGGCCGGACAGGGCCTCTTCGAGACCCAGTACTTC
TRBD1	TRBJ2-3	TRBV4-1	-	CASRLTGGGFDTQYF	TGCGCCAGCAGACTGACAGGGGGGGGGTTTGATACGCAGTATTTT
-	TRBJ1-1	TRBV6-5	-	CASSYGGDWDEAFF	TGTGCCAGCAGTTACGGGGGGGACTGGGATGAAGCTTTCTTT
-	TRBJ1-2	TRBV28	-	CASSPGTDVYGYTF	TGTGCCAGCAGCCCCGGGACTGATGTTTATGGCTACACCTTC
-	TRBJ2-3	TRBV9	-	CASSTLSGTDTQYF	TGTGCCAGCAGCACTTTAAGCGGCACAGATACGCAGTATTTT
-	TRBJ2-7	TRBV7-4	-	CASRKSGTQGDEQYF	TGTGCCAGCAGGAAATCCGGGACTCAGGGGGACGAGCAGTACTTC
-	TRBJ1-1	TRBV5-8	-	CASSSYTEAFF	TGTGCCAGCAGCTCCTACACTGAAGCTTTCTTT
-	TRBJ2-7	TRBV6-1	-	CASIHGSLTKYEQYF	TGTGCCAGCATTCACGGGAGTCTAACGAAATACGAGCAGTACTTC
TRBD2	TRBJ2-7	TRBV5-4	-	CASSRGTSYEQYF	TGTGCCAGCAGCCGCGGGACTAGCTACGAGCAGTACTTC
-	TRBJ1-3	TRBV28	few	CASSFRSDPSSSGNTIYF	TGTGCCAGCAGTTTTCGATCTGACCCTAGCAGCTCTGGAAACACCATATATTTT
-	TRBJ1-1	TRBV4-1	once	CASSQAAAGSGGAFF	TGCGCCAGCAGCCAAGCAGCCGCAGGGTCGGGCGGAGCTTTCTTT
TRBD1	TRBJ1-2	TRBV11-2	-	CASSLSGTGNNYGYTF	TGTGCCAGCAGCTTATCTGGGACAGGGAATAACTATGGCTACACCTTC
TRBD1	TRBJ1-2	TRBV7-3	-	CASSLDRGNGYTF	TGTGCCAGCAGCTTGGACAGGGGGAATGGCTACACCTTC
-	TRBJ1-1	TRBV28	-	CASSWGPTVNTEAFF	TGTGCCAGCAGTTGGGGGCCTACAGTGAACACTGAAGCTTTCTTT
TRBD2	TRBJ2-2	TRBV5-1	-	CASKSGTSGSFRPGELFF	TGCGCCAGCAAATCCGGGACTAGCGGGAGCTTTCGTCCCGGGGAGCTGTTTTTT
-	TRBJ2-1	TRBV7-6	-	CASSLDLSSYNEQFF	TGTGCCAGCAGCTTGGACTTATCCTCCTACAATGAGCAGTTCTTC
TRBD1	TRBJ2-2	TRBV30	-	CAWSVLAGGNTGELFF	TGTGCCTGGAGTGTACTGGCAGGGGGGAACACCGGGGAGCTGTTTTTT
-	TRBJ1-1	TRBV30	-	CAWRRSERVGTEAFF	TGTGCCTGGAGGCGGTCGGAGCGCGTGGGCACTGAAGCTTTCTTT
TRBD2	TRBJ2-7	TRBV2	-	CASSPPREASF	TGTGCCAGCAGCCCACCCCGGGAGGCAAGCTTC
-	TRBJ1-4	TRBV13	-	CASSLAGSTNEKLFF	TGTGCCAGCAGCTTAGCAGGGTCCACTAATGAAAAACTGTTTTTT